This T cell receptor (beta chain) was obtained from a study of blood T cell repertoires in COVID-19. Looked up from germline, CDR1 is LGHNA and CDR2 is YNFKEQ. The V and J ends lost 2 bases and 5 bases, in that order; junction bases with no gene match: 5. CDR3 length: 14 amino acids. In the authors' workflow: The authors estimated nucleated cell counts from reference gene primer amplification. Produced via immunoSEQ multiplex PCR; TCRdb's table is partial and in-frame only. V, J and clone size are those of that table, while D and trimming were read from the DNA. The sample records about 92,000 clones, roughly 70% being singletons.

The TCR sequence derives from a woman aged 55 to 70 in a cohort sampled during active or convalescent COVID-19. Material for sequencing was peripheral blood. The genes are TRBV4-2 and TRBJ1-1, with TRBD1 matching over 7 bases. The chain's CDR3 is CASSQRDSRTEAFF. The DNA of the CDR3 is TGTGCCAGCAGCCAAAGGGACAGTCGGACTGAAGCTTTCTTT.